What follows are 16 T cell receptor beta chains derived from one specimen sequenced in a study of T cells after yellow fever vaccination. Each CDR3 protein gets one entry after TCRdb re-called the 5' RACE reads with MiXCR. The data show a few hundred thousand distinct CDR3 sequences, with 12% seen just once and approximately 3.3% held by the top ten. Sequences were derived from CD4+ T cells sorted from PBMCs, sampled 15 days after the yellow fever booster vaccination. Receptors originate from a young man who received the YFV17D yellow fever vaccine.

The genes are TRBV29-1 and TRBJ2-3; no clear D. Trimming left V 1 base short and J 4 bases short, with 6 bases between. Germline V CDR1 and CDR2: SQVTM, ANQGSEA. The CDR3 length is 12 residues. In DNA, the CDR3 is TGCAGCGTTGAAGTGGCAGCAGATACGCAGTATTTT. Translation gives CSVEVAADTQYF.

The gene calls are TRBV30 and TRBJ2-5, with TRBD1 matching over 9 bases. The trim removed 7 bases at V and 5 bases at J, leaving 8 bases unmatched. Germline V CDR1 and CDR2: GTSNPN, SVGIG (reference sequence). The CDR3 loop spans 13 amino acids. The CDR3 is CASSGQGPETQYF. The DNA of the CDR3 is TGTGCCTCCTCGGGACAGGGCCCGGAGACCCAGTACTTC.

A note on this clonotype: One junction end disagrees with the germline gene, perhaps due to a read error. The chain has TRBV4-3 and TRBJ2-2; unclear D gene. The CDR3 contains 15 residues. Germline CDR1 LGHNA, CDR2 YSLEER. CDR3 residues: CASSQGLWNAGELFF. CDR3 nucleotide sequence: TGCGCCAGCAGCCAGGGCCTATGGAACGCCGGGGAGCTGTTTTTT.

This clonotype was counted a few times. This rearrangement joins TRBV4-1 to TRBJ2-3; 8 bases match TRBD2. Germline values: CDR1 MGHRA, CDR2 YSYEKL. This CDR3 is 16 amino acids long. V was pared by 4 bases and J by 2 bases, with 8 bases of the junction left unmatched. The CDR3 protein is CASSRLLAANTDTQYF. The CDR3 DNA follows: TGCGCCAGCAGCCGCTTACTAGCGGCGAACACAGATACGCAGTATTTT.

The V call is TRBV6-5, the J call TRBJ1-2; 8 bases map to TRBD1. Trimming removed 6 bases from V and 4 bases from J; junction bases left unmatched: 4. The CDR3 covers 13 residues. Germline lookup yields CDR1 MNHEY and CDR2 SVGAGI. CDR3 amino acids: CASSSTGAYGYTF. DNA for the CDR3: TGTGCCAGCAGCTCGACAGGGGCCTATGGCTACACCTTC.

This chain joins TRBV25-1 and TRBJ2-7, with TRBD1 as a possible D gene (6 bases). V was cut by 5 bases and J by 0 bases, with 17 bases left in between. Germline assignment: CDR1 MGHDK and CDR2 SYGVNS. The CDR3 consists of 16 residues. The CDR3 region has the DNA TGTGCCAGCAGTCCTTACGACAGGACAAGCTCCTACGAGCAGTACTTC. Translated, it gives CASSPYDRTSSYEQYF.

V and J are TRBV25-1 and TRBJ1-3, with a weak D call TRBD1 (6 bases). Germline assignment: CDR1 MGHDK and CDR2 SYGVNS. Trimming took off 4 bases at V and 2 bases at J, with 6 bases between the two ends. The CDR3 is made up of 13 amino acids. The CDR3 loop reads CASSGQAGNTIYF. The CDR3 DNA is TGTGCCAGCAGTGGACAGGCTGGAAACACCATATATTTT.

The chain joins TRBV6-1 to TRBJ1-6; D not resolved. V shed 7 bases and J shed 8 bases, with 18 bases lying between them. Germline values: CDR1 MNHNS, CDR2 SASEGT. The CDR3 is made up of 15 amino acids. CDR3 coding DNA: TGTGCCAGCAAGTCCAGGCTCGTTGCTTATTCACCCCTCCACTTT. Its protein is CASKSRLVAYSPLHF.

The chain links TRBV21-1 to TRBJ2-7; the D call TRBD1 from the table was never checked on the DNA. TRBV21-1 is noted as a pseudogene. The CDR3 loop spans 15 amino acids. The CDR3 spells CARFRGGAWAYEQYF. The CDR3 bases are TGTGCCAGATTTCGGGGGGGCGCTTGGGCCTACGAGCAGTACTTC.

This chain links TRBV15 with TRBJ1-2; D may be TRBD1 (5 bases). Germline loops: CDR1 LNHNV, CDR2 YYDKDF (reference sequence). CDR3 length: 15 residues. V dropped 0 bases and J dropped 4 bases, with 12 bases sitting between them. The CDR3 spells CATSRDRGLTYGYTF. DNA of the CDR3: TGTGCCACCAGCAGAGATAGGGGCTTAACCTATGGCTACACCTTC. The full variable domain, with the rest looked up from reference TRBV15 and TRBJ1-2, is DAMVIQNPRYQVTQFGKPVTLSCSQTLNHNVMYWYQQKSSQAPKLLFHYYDKDFNNEADTPDNFQSRRPNTSFCFLDIRSPGLGDTAMYLCATSRDRGLTYGYTFGSGTRLTVV.

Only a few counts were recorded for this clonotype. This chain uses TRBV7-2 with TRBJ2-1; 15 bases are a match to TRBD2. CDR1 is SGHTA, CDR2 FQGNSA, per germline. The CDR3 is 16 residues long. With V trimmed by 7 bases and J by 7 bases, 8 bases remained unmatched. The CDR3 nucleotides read TGTGCCAGCACCTGGACTAGCGGGGGGGCCCATAATGAGCAGTTCTTC. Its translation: CASTWTSGGAHNEQFF.

DNA for the CDR3: TGTGCCAGCAGCCAGCGGACAGCCGAGCAGTACGTC. Translated: CASSQRTAEQYV. The chain recombines TRBV6-2 or TRBV6-3 with TRBJ2-7, with a weak D call TRBD1 (6 bases). This CDR3 has 12 amino acids. Trimming pared 6 bases from V and 6 bases from J, leaving 12 bases between. Germline CDR1 and CDR2: MNHEY and SVGEGT.

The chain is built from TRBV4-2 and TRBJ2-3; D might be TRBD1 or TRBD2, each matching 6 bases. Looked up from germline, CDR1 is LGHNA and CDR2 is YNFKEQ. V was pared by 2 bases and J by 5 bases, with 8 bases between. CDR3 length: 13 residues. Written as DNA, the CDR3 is TGTGCCAGCAGCCAAAAGGGGGGAGATACGCAGTATTTT. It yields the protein CASSQKGGDTQYF.

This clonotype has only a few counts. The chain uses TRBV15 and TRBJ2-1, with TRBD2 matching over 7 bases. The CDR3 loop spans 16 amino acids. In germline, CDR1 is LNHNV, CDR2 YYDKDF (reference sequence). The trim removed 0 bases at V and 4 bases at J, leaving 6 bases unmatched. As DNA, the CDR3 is TGTGCCACCAGCAGAGACCCAGCGGGGAAATACAATGAGCAGTTCTTC. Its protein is CATSRDPAGKYNEQFF. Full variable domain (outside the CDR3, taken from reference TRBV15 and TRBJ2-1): DAMVIQNPRYQVTQFGKPVTLSCSQTLNHNVMYWYQQKSSQAPKLLFHYYDKDFNNEADTPDNFQSRRPNTSFCFLDIRSPGLGDTAMYLCATSRDPAGKYNEQFFGPGTRLTVL.

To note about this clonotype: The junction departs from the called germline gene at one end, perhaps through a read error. This CDR3 is CSARGLEADTQYF. The CDR3 coding sequence is TGCAGTGCGAGAGGACTAGAGGCAGATACGCAGTATTTT. The chain carries TRBV20-1 and TRBJ2-3, with 7 bases matching TRBD2. The CDR3 is 13 amino acids. Germline lookup yields CDR1 DFQATT and CDR2 SNEGSKA (reference sequence).

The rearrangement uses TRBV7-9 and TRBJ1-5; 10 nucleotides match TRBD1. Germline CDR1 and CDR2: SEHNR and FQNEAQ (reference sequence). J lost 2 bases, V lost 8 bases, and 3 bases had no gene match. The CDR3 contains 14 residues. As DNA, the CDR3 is TGTGCCAGCGCAGGGACAGGGGGCAATCAGCCCCAGCATTTT. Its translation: CASAGTGGNQPQHF.